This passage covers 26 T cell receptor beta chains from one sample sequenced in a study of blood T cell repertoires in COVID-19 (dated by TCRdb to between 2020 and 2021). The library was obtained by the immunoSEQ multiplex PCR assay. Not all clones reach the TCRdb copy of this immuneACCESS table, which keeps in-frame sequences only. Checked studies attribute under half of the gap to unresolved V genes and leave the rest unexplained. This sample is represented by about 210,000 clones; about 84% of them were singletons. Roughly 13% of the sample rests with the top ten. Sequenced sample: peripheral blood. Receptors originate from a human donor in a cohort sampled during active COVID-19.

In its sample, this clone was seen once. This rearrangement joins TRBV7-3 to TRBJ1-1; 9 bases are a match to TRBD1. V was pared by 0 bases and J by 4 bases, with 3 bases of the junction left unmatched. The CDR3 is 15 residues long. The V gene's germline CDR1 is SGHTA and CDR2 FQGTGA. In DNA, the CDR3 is TGTGCCAGCAGCTTAACAGGGACAGGGAGCACTGAAGCTTTCTTT. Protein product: CASSLTGTGSTEAFF.

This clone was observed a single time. The CDR3 sequence: CASSQDFRGQYF. The CDR3 nucleotides are TGTGCCAGCAGCCAAGATTTCAGGGGACAGTATTTT. The rearrangement links TRBV4-2 to TRBJ2-3; possibly TRBD1 for D (6 bases). Germline lookup yields CDR1 LGHNA and CDR2 YNFKEQ. The CDR3 is made up of 12 amino acids. V was clipped by 0 bases and J by 12 bases, with 10 bases between them.

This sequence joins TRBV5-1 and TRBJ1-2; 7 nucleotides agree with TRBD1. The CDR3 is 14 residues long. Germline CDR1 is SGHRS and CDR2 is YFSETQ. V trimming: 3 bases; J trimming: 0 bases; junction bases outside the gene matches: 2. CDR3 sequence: CASSSGTANYGYTF. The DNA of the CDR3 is TGCGCCAGCAGCTCCGGGACAGCTAACTATGGCTACACCTTC.

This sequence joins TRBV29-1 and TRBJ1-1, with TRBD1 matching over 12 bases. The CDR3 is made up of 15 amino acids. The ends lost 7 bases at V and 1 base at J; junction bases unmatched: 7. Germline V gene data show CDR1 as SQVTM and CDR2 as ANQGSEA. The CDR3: CSAGTGGLGNTEAFF. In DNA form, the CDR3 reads TGCAGCGCCGGGACAGGGGGCTTGGGGAACACTGAAGCTTTCTTT.

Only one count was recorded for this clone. CDR3 protein: CASSLERGAYTDTQYF. CDR3 in DNA: TGTGCCAGCAGCTTAGAGCGGGGGGCCTACACAGATACGCAGTATTTT. This chain uses TRBV11-3 with TRBJ2-3; 8 bases map to TRBD2. The CDR3 sequence is 16 residues long. J was trimmed by 2 bases and V by 0 bases; bases with no gene match: 4. Germline CDR1 reads SGHNT; CDR2 reads YENEEA.

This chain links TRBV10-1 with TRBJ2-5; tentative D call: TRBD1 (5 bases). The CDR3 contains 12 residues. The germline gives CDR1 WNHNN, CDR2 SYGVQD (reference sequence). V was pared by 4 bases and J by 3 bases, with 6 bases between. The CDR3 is CASSVGEETQYF. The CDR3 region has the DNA TGCGCCAGCAGTGTAGGGGAAGAGACCCAGTACTTC.

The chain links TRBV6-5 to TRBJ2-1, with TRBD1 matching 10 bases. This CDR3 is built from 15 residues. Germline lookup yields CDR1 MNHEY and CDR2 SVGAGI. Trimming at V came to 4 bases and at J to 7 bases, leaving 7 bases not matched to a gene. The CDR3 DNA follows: TGTGCCAGCAGTTTCAACGGACAGGGGGGGAATGAGCAGTTCTTC. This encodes CASSFNGQGGNEQFF.

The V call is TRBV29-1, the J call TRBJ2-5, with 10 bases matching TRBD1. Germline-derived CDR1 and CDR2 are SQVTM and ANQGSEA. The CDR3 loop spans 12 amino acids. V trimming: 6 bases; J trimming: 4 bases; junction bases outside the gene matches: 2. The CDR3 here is CSVRTGGETQYF. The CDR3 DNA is TGCAGCGTCCGGACAGGGGGAGAGACCCAGTACTTC.

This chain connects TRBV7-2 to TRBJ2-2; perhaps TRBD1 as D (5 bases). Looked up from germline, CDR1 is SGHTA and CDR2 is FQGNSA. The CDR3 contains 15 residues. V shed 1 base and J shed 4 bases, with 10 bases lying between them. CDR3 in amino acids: CASSLEAGPTGELFF. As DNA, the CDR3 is TGTGCCAGCAGCTTAGAGGCAGGGCCCACCGGGGAGCTGTTTTTT.

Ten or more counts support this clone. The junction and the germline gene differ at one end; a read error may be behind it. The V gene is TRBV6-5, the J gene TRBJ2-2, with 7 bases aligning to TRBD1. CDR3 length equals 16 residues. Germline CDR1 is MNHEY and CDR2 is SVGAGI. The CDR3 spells CASIYDGTVNTGELFF. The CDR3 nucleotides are TGTGCCAGCATTTACGATGGGACAGTGAACACCGGGGAGCTGTTTTTT.

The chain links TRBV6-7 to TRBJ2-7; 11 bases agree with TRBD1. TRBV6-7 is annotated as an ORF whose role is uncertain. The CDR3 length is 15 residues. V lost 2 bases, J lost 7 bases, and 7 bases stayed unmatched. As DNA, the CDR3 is TGTGCCAGCAGTTACGGTGGACAGGGGGCTGGGGAGCAGTACTTC. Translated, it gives CASSYGGQGAGEQYF.

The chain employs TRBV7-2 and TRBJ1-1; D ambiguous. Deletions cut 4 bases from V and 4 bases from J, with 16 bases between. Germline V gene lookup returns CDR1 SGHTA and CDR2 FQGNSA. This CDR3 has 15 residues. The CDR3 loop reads CASSYAGREGTEAFF. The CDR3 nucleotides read TGTGCCAGCAGCTATGCGGGGAGGGAGGGCACTGAAGCTTTCTTT.

CDR3 DNA: TGTGCCAGCAGTTCCCTCAGGGGTAGAATCACTGAAGCTTTCTTT. Residues: CASSSLRGRITEAFF. The V and J genes are TRBV28 and TRBJ1-1, with D possibly being TRBD1 (6 bases). V lost 4 bases and J lost 4, with 16 bases in between. The CDR3 has 15 residues. The germline CDR1 and CDR2 sequences are MDHEN and SYDVKM.

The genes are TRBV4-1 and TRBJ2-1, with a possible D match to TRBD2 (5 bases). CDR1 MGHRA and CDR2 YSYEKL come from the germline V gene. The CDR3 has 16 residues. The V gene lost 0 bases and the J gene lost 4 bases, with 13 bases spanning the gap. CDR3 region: CASSQDVLARYNEQFF. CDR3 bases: TGCGCCAGCAGCCAAGATGTGCTAGCCCGGTACAATGAGCAGTTCTTC.

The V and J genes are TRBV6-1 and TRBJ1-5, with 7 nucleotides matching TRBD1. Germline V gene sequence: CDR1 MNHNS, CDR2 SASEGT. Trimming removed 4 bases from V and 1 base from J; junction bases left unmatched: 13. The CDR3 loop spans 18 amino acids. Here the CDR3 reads CASSGDRVIRGSNQPQHF. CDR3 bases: TGTGCCAGCAGTGGAGACAGGGTTATCAGGGGGAGCAATCAGCCCCAGCATTTT.

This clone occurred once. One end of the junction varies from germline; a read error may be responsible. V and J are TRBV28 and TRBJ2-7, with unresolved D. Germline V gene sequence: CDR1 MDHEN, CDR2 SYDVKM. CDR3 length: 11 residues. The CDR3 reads CASSLLESAVF. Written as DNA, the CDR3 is TGTGCCAGCAGCTTGCTGGAGTCGGCGGTCTTC.

The CDR3 sequence: CASSLTGTGGTDTQYF. CDR3 coding DNA: TGCGCCAGCAGCTTGACCGGGACAGGGGGCACAGATACGCAGTATTTT. The chain employs TRBV5-1 and TRBJ2-3; 10 nucleotides align to TRBD1. The CDR3 runs 16 residues. J gave up 1 base and V 1 base, and 3 bases lay outside the gene matches. Per the germline V gene, CDR1 is SGHRS and CDR2 is YFSETQ.

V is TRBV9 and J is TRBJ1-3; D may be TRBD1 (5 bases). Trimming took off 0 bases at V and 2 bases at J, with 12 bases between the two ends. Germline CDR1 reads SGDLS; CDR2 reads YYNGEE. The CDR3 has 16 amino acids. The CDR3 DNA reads TGTGCCAGCAGCGTAGCGCTGGCAGGGACTGGAAACACCATATATTTT. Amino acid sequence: CASSVALAGTGNTIYF. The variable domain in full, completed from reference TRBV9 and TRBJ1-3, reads DSGVTQTPKHLITATGQRVTLRCSPRSGDLSVYWYQQSLDQGLQFLIQYYNGEERAKGNILERFSAQQFPDLHSELNLSSLELGDSALYFCASSVALAGTGNTIYFGEGSWLTVV.

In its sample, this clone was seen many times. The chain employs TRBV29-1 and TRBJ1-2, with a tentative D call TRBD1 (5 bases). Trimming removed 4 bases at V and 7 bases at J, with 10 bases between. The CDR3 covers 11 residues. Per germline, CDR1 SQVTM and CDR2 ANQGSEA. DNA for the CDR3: TGCAGCGTTGCGCAGGGAGGTGGCTACACCTTC. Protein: CSVAQGGGYTF.

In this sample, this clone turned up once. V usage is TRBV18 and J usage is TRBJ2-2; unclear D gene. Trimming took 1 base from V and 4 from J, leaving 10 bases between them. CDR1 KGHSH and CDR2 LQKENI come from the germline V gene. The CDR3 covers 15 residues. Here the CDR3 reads CASSPLPLPTGELFF. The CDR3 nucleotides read TGTGCCAGCTCACCACTTCCCCTCCCCACCGGGGAGCTGTTTTTT.

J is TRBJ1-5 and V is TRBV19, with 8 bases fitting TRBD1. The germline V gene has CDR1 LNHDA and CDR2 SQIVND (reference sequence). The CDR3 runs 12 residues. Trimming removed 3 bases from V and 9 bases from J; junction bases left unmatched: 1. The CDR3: CASSMGTGPQHF. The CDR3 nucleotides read TGTGCCAGTAGTATGGGGACAGGGCCCCAGCATTTT.

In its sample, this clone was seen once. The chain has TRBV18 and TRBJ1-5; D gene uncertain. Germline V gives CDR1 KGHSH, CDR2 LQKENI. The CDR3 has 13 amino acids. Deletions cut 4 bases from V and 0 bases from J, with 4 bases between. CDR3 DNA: TGTGCCAGCTCACTCCATAGCAATCAGCCCCAGCATTTT. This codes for CASSLHSNQPQHF.

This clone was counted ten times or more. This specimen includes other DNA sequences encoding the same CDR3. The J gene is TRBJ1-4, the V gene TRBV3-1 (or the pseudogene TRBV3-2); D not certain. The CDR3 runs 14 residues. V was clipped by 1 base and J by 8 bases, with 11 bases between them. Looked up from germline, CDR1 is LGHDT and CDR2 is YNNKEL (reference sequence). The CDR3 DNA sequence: TGTGCCAGCAGCCAAGGGACTCGAGGAGAAAAACTGTTTTTT. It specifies CASSQGTRGEKLFF.

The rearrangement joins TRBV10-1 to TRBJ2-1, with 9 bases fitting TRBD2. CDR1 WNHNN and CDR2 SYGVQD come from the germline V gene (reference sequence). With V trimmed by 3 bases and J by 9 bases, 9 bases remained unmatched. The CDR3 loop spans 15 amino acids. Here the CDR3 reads CASSDIKAGGSEQFF. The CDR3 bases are TGCGCCAGCAGTGATATTAAAGCGGGAGGTAGTGAGCAGTTCTTC.

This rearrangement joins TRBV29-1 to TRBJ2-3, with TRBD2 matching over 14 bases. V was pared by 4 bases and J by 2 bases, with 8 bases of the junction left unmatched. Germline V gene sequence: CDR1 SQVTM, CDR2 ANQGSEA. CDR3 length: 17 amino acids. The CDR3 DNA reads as TGCAGCGTTGCGGGACTAGCGGGAGCCGGTCCCACAGATACGCAGTATTTT. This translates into CSVAGLAGAGPTDTQYF.

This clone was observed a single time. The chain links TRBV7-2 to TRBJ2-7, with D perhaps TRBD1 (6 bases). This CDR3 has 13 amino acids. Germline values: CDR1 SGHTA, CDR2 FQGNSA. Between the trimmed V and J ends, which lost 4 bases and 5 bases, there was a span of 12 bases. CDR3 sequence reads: CASSSQTGDEQYF. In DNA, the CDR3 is TGTGCCAGCAGCTCCCAGACAGGTGACGAGCAGTACTTC.